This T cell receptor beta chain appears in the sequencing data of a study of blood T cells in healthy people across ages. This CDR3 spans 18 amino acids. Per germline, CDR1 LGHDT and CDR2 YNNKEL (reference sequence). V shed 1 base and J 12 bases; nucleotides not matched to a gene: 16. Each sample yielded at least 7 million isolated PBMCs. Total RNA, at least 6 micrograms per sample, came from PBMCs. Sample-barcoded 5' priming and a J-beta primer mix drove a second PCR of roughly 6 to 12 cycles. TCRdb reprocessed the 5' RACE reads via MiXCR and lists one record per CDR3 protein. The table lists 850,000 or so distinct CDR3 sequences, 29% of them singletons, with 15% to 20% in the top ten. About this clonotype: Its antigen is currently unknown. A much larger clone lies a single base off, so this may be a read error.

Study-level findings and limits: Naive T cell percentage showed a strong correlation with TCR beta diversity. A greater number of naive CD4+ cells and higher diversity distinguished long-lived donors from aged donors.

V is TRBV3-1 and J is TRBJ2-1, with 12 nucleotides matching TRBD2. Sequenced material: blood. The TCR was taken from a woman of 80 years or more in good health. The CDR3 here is CASSQVLSGLAGRVVQFF. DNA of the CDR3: TGTGCCAGCAGCCAAGTTCTAAGTGGACTAGCGGGGAGGGTTGTGCAGTTCTTC.